A single sample gave rise to the 18 T cell receptor beta chains below, sequenced in a study of shared clonotypes between healthy human individuals. The repertoire was sequenced with immunoSEQ multiplex PCR; TCRdb's copy has only in-frame clones and lacks some. The repertoire has millions of clones, 85% to 95% of them found once; the top ten carry 0.13%. Sequencing input: naive CD4+ T cells sorted from blood. The subset here: CD45RA+ positively selected. These TCRs come from a man aged 18 to 30 in good health.

The V call is TRBV4-3, the J call TRBJ2-7; no definite D call. Germline V gives CDR1 LGHNA, CDR2 YSLEER. V was shortened by 0 bases and J by 2 bases, with 11 bases between the two germline ends. CDR3 size: 15 residues. In nucleotides, the CDR3 is TGCGCCAGCAGCCAAGATCGGGCTGCCACCTACGAGCAGTACTTC. As protein: CASSQDRAATYEQYF.

In this sample, this clone turned up once. V usage is TRBV11-2 and J usage is TRBJ1-1; tentatively, D is TRBD1 (5 bases). V lost 5 bases and J 1 base, leaving 14 bases between the germline ends. CDR3 length: 15 residues. Germline-derived CDR1 and CDR2 are SGHAT and FQNNGV. This CDR3 is CASSPPRVANTEAFF. DNA of the CDR3: TGTGCCAGCAGCCCCCCCAGGGTAGCGAACACTGAAGCTTTCTTT.

The table lists this clone with a count of one. Different DNA sequences within this sample yield the same CDR3. V usage is TRBV7-2 and J usage is TRBJ1-6, with 9 bases fitting TRBD1. Germline V gene sequence: CDR1 SGHTA, CDR2 FQGNSA. The V gene end was trimmed by 1 base and the J gene end by 7 bases; junction bases not matched to a gene: 2. The CDR3 runs 15 residues. CDR3 nucleotides: TGTGCCAGCAGCTTAGGAGGGACAGGGAATTCACCCCTCCACTTT. Protein: CASSLGGTGNSPLHF.

The chain carries TRBV10-3 and TRBJ2-7, with 8 bases aligning to TRBD2. J lost 5 bases, V lost 4 bases, and 10 bases had no gene match. Germline CDR1 and CDR2: ENHRY and SYGVKD. The CDR3 loop spans 15 amino acids. CDR3 protein: CAISGLGTSIDEQYF. The DNA for the CDR3 is TGTGCCATCAGTGGTCTCGGGACTAGTATCGACGAGCAGTACTTC.

This chain uses TRBV5-6 with TRBJ2-3; TRBD1 matches 9 bases. CDR1 is SGHDT, CDR2 YYEEEE, per germline. There are 18 residues in the CDR3. With V trimmed by 3 bases and J by 8 bases, 19 bases remained unmatched. The CDR3 reads CASSSAGQGLSPTGTQYF. CDR3 coding DNA: TGTGCCAGCAGCTCCGCGGGACAGGGACTTAGCCCCACGGGTACGCAGTATTTT.

The chain carries TRBV7-9 and TRBJ1-1; tentatively, D is TRBD1 (6 bases). The CDR3 is 15 residues long. V dropped 7 bases and J dropped 0 bases, with 15 bases sitting between them. The germline V gene encodes CDR1 SEHNR and CDR2 FQNEAQ (reference sequence). DNA for the CDR3: TGTGCCAGCAACCAACAGGGATCTTTGAACACTGAAGCTTTCTTT. Encoded protein: CASNQQGSLNTEAFF.

The J gene is TRBJ2-3, the V gene TRBV5-6, with D hard to call. V was shortened by 0 bases and J by 2 bases, with 10 bases between the two germline ends. The CDR3 runs to 15 residues. Germline lookup yields CDR1 SGHDT and CDR2 YYEEEE. The CDR3 DNA follows: TGTGCCAGCAGCTTGGCCGAAGCATACACAGATACGCAGTATTTT. Amino acid sequence: CASSLAEAYTDTQYF.

About this clone: Compared with germline, one end of the junction differs, possibly owing to a read error. The chain employs TRBV7-2 and TRBJ2-7, with 14 positions matching TRBD2. Germline values: CDR1 SGHTA, CDR2 FQGNSA. The CDR3 contains 17 residues. CDR3 protein: CAGSQTSGGARLHEQYF. The CDR3 DNA follows: TGTGCCGGCAGCCAGACTAGCGGGGGGGCTCGCCTCCACGAGCAGTACTTC.

The chain uses TRBV5-5 and TRBJ2-7; maybe TRBD1 (5 bases). Trimming cost V 4 bases and J 0 bases, with 8 bases left between them. The CDR3 spans 13 residues. Per germline, CDR1 SGHKS and CDR2 YYEKEE (reference sequence). The CDR3 DNA follows: TGTGCCAGCAGCGCAGGGCCCTCCTACGAGCAGTACTTC. Translating gives CASSAGPSYEQYF.

The V gene is TRBV5-1, the J gene TRBJ2-1; D not resolved. Germline V gives CDR1 SGHRS, CDR2 YFSETQ. Trimming pared 0 bases from V and 0 bases from J, leaving 7 bases between. The CDR3 runs to 15 residues. CDR3 DNA: TGCGCCAGCAGCTTGGTTTCGACCTCCTACAATGAGCAGTTCTTC. Its translation: CASSLVSTSYNEQFF.

The chain recombines TRBV28 with TRBJ2-3, with TRBD2 as a possible D gene (5 bases). The germline V gene encodes CDR1 MDHEN and CDR2 SYDVKM. V lost 1 base and J lost 1, with 15 bases in between. The length of the CDR3 is 17 residues. The CDR3 region has the DNA TGTGCCAGCAGTTTATCATCCCTAGCCCAAGGCACAGATACGCAGTATTTT. Protein sequence: CASSLSSLAQGTDTQYF.

The V call is TRBV5-1, the J call TRBJ1-2; 8 positions match TRBD1. CDR3 length: 15 residues. Trimming took 3 bases from V and 1 from J; bases not matched to a gene: 5. Germline V gene data show CDR1 as SGHRS and CDR2 as YFSETQ. The CDR3 loop is CASSSGQGYNYGYTF. The CDR3 DNA sequence: TGCGCCAGCAGCTCAGGACAGGGTTATAACTATGGCTACACCTTC.

The V gene is TRBV6-4, the J gene TRBJ1-2, with TRBD1 matching 7 bases. This CDR3 contains 12 residues. Germline V gene sequence: CDR1 MRHNA, CDR2 SNTAGT. V was clipped by 3 bases and J by 9 bases; unmatched bases: 4. The CDR3 sequence: CASSDKGASYTF. Written as DNA, the CDR3 is TGTGCCAGCAGTGATAAGGGGGCAAGCTACACCTTC.

The gene calls are TRBV11-2 and TRBJ2-6; weak D call: TRBD2 (7 bases). The CDR3 is 18 residues long. The V and J ends lost 7 bases and 0 bases respectively, with 19 bases between them. Germline V gene sequence: CDR1 SGHAT, CDR2 FQNNGV. Here the CDR3 reads CASTRRGGADSGANVLTF. In DNA, the CDR3 is TGTGCCAGCACCCGGAGGGGGGGCGCGGACTCTGGGGCCAACGTCCTGACTTTC.

The chain couples TRBV10-3 to TRBJ2-7; 7 bases match TRBD1. The CDR3 is made up of 16 amino acids. V dropped 2 bases and J dropped 1; count of bases not matched to a gene: 8. Germline CDR1 and CDR2: ENHRY and SYGVKD. The chain's CDR3 is CAISEAGTEVSYEQYF. In DNA form, the CDR3 reads TGTGCCATCAGTGAGGCCGGGACAGAAGTTTCCTACGAGCAGTACTTC.

The chain combines TRBV9 with TRBJ1-4; a possible D gene is TRBD1 (5 bases). Per germline, CDR1 SGDLS and CDR2 YYNGEE. CDR3 length: 15 residues. With 0 bases removed from V and 11 bases from J, the gap between germline ends came to 17 bases. CDR3 sequence reads: CASSVGSRDPTKLFF. DNA of the CDR3: TGTGCCAGCAGCGTAGGATCCCGGGACCCAACGAAACTGTTTTTT.

The chain combines TRBV10-3 with TRBJ1-1; perhaps TRBD1 as D (5 bases). The V end lost 11 bases, the J end lost 4 bases, and 17 bases lay between the germline ends. This CDR3 comprises 13 residues. Germline CDR1 is ENHRY and CDR2 is SYGVKD. The CDR3 spells CAARGAVGTEAFF. Here the CDR3 DNA reads TGTGCCGCGCGAGGGGCGGTAGGCACTGAAGCTTTCTTT.

The chain employs TRBV11-3 and TRBJ1-1, with D possibly matching TRBD1 (5 bases). Deletions cut 4 bases from V and 5 bases from J, with 20 bases between. Germline lookup yields CDR1 SGHNT and CDR2 YENEEA. The CDR3 covers 16 residues. CDR3 amino acids: CASSSVSGTKITEAFF. CDR3 nucleotide sequence: TGTGCCAGCAGCTCCGTATCCGGGACGAAGATAACTGAAGCTTTCTTT. The complete variable domain, with remaining parts taken from reference TRBV11-3 and TRBJ1-1, reads EAGVVQSPRYKIIEKKQPVAFWCNPISGHNTLYWYLQNLGQGPELLIRYENEEAVDDSQLPKDRFSAERLKGVDSTLKIQPAELGDSAVYLCASSSVSGTKITEAFFGQGTRLTVV.